The present T cell receptor (beta chain) was sequenced within a study of T-cell memory formation after mild COVID-19. Study-level results: Among clones contracting day 15 to 85, CD4/CD8 was balanced, whereas later expanders leaned CD4+.

Germline V CDR1 and CDR2: SGHRS, YFSETQ. The CDR3 runs to 16 residues. The germline V and J ends were trimmed by 0 bases and 7 bases, with 19 bases remaining between them. In TCRdb, the 5' RACE reads were re-called with MiXCR into one record per CDR3 protein. The sample records roughly 110,000 distinct CDR3 sequences, 9.5% to 15% being singletons. About this clonotype itself: The antigen remains undetermined.

The clonotype comes from an adult woman who had mild COVID-19 (a few samples of this study predate the infection). Cell type and time point are not known. This chain uses TRBV5-1 with TRBJ1-2, with D possibly matching TRBD1 (6 bases). The sequenced sample consisted of PBMCs or a T cell subset sorted from them (not recorded which). In DNA form, the CDR3 reads TGCGCCAGCAGCTTGGCCTACAGGGATGTAGGTCTTGGCTACACCTTC. Translation: CASSLAYRDVGLGYTF.